The TCR beta chain under discussion was sequenced for a study of blood T cell repertoires in COVID-19. Looking at the study overall: Sites across the United States, Italy and Spain contributed samples from acute and convalescent COVID-19. Nucleic acid was either cDNA or gDNA, and it came from T cells, B-cell-depleted T cells, or PBMCs.

The CDR3 extends over 16 amino acids. Germline-derived CDR1 and CDR2 are LNHNV and YYDKDF (reference sequence). V was trimmed by 0 bases and J by 0 bases, leaving 9 bases between them. In the source study's methods: How many nucleated cells were present was estimated from reference gene primer amplification. TCRdb's copy holds only in-frame clones and misses some; the assay was immunoSEQ multiplex PCR. That table supplies the V and J calls and clone size; D and trimming were determined from the DNA. Of some 450,000 clones listed, around 90% are singletons. Patients in Seattle were enrolled during active infection, then followed longitudinally.

The genes are TRBV15 and TRBJ1-3; D is undetermined. Sequenced input: peripheral blood. The sequence was obtained from a young man with COVID-19, enrolled during active disease. The CDR3 DNA reads TGTGCCACCAGCAGAGATACAGTCCTCTCTGGAAACACCATATATTTT. Translated, it gives CATSRDTVLSGNTIYF.